A single sample gave rise to the 10 T cell receptor beta chains below, sequenced in a study of T cells in Graves' hyperthyroidism and ophthalmopathy. Regions amplified from RNA transcripts were the TCR beta CDR3 regions. The HTBI primer set was used in a first-round RT-PCR of the TCR CDR3. MiXCR, applied by TCRdb to the multiplex PCR reads, yields one record per CDR3 protein. The profile shows over 350,000 distinct CDR3 sequences, 15% to 20% of them singletons. The sample taken for sequencing was blood. These receptors originate from a young man with Graves' ophthalmopathy.

The rearrangement joins TRBV2 to TRBJ1-5; TRBD1 matches 10 bases. V lost 5 bases and J lost 1; bases outside the gene matches: 5. The CDR3 has 16 residues. CDR1 and CDR2 (germline): SNHLY, FYNNEI. The DNA of the CDR3 is TGTGCCAGCAGTTACGGACAGGGGGGGAGCAATCAGCCCCAGCATTTT. Its protein is CASSYGQGGSNQPQHF. Full variable domain (outside the CDR3, taken from reference TRBV2 and TRBJ1-5): EPEVTQTPSHQVTQMGQEVILRCVPISNHLYFYWYRQILGQKVEFLVSFYNNEISEKSEIFDDQFSVERPDGSNFTLKIRSTKLEDSAMYFCASSYGQGGSNQPQHFGDGTRLSIL.

The chain carries TRBV12-3 or TRBV12-4 and TRBJ1-3; maybe TRBD1 (5 bases). The CDR3 spans 12 residues. V lost 8 bases to trimming and J lost 0 bases, with 5 bases between them. The CDR3 DNA reads as TGTGCCAGCCAGGGCTCTGGAAACACCATATATTTT. It translates to CASQGSGNTIYF.

The chain combines TRBV5-1 with TRBJ1-4; the match to TRBD1 covers 8 bases. The CDR3 is 20 amino acids. Unmatched junction bases numbered 16, after V lost 0 bases and J lost 3 bases. CDR1 and CDR2 (germline): SGHRS, YFSETQ. The CDR3 spells CASSLVPFDRGETPNEKLFF. CDR3 sequence (DNA): TGCGCCAGCAGCTTGGTCCCCTTCGACAGGGGAGAGACGCCTAATGAAAAACTGTTTTTT.

This clonotype was observed a handful of times. This chain uses TRBV12-3 or TRBV12-4 with TRBJ2-2; D uncertain. Trimming cost V 6 bases and J 5 bases, with 13 bases left between them. The CDR3 runs to 14 residues. CDR3 region: CASSPVRRTGELFF. CDR3 nucleotide sequence: TGTGCCAGCAGCCCCGTACGCCGAACCGGGGAGCTGTTTTTT.

In this sample, this clonotype turned up many times. The rearrangement links TRBV27 to TRBJ1-1, with a weak D call TRBD1 (6 bases). The V gene lost 5 bases and the J gene lost 2 bases, with 12 bases spanning the gap. CDR3 length: 14 residues. From germline, CDR1 is MNHEY and CDR2 SMNVEV (reference sequence). The CDR3 DNA follows: TGTGCCAGCAGTAAAACAGGGCGAAACACTGAAGCTTTCTTT. This gives the protein CASSKTGRNTEAFF.

The gene calls are TRBV5-1 and TRBJ2-7, with D possibly matching TRBD2 (5 bases). Trimming cost V 2 bases and J 1 base, with 16 bases left between them. CDR1 and CDR2 (germline): SGHRS, YFSETQ. CDR3 length equals 16 residues. DNA of the CDR3: TGCGCCAGCAGCTTTCAAGCATACCCGGGGTCCTACGAGCAGTACTTC. Its protein product is CASSFQAYPGSYEQYF. The whole variable domain, remainder taken from reference TRBV5-1 and TRBJ2-7, is KAGVTQTPRYLIKTRGQQVTLSCSPISGHRSVSWYQQTPGQGLQFLFEYFSETQRNKGNFPGRFSGRQFSNSRSEMNVSTLELGDSALYLCASSFQAYPGSYEQYFGPGTRLTVT.

This clonotype was found a few times. V gene TRBV5-6 combines with J gene TRBJ1-2, with 7 bases fitting TRBD1. V shed 4 bases and J 6 bases; nucleotides not matched to a gene: 6. Germline CDR1 SGHDT, CDR2 YYEEEE. This CDR3 has 13 residues. The CDR3 DNA reads TGTGCCAGCAGCCACAGACAGGGTGATGGCTACACCTTC. Its protein product is CASSHRQGDGYTF.

This clonotype has ten or more counts. V usage is TRBV20-1 and J usage is TRBJ1-5; TRBD1 agrees at 12 bases. The CDR3 is 13 residues long. V dropped 8 bases and J dropped 6; count of bases not matched to a gene: 5. In germline, CDR1 is DFQATT, CDR2 SNEGSKA (reference sequence). CDR3 protein: CSYGTGGVQPQHF. In nucleotides, the CDR3 is TGCAGTTACGGGACAGGGGGCGTTCAGCCCCAGCATTTT.

J is TRBJ2-1 and V is TRBV7-9; D perhaps matches TRBD1 (5 bases). Germline V gene sequence: CDR1 SEHNR, CDR2 FQNEAQ (reference sequence). V lost 5 bases and J 4 bases, leaving 12 bases between the germline ends. This CDR3 region has 14 residues. The CDR3 DNA reads TGTGCCAGCAGCCCGCATGGGGCATACAATGAGCAGTTCTTC. Translating it yields CASSPHGAYNEQFF.

This clonotype was recorded a few times. CDR3 sequence (DNA): TGTGCCAGCAACAACCTGGACAGAAAACTGTTTTTT. This codes for CASNNLDRKLFF. V gene TRBV5-6 combines with J gene TRBJ1-4; possibly TRBD1 for D (6 bases). This CDR3 has 12 residues. V lost 6 bases to trimming and J lost 10 bases, with 13 bases between them. Germline loops: CDR1 SGHDT, CDR2 YYEEEE.